This note documents a single T cell receptor (beta chain) sequence. As yet, its antigen is unknown. This CDR3 spans 18 amino acids. Germline assignment: CDR1 SGHRS and CDR2 YFSETQ. Unique molecular identifiers were carried by the TCR beta cDNA libraries. Each CDR3 protein is one row after TCRdb ran MiXCR on the PCR reads. The sample shows about 810,000 distinct CDR3 sequences, about 53% of them seen only once. These data originate in a study of post-analysis software for immune sequencing data. Broader study findings: Controls significantly exceeded multiple sclerosis patients in normalized Chao1 diversity. The F measure placed samples prepared in the same batch into strongly shared clusters. Compared with controls, patients had more of about 5 TRBV segments, including TRBV5-6, TRBV5-1 and TRBV20-1.

The gene calls are TRBV5-1 and TRBJ2-1, with D possibly TRBD2 on 5 matching bases. The DNA end is a closer match to TRBJ2-7, so the J assignment may be wrong. Sequencing was carried out using blood. The receptor comes from a girl between 10 and 17 years old with multiple sclerosis. The CDR3 sequence: CASSFADIAGYTYNEQYF. CDR3 in DNA: TGCGCCAGCAGCTTCGCAGACATCGCGGGTTACACCTACAATGAGCAGTACTTC.